The 3 T cell receptor beta chains in this list originate from one sample, sequenced in a study of blood T cell repertoires in COVID-19. The table came from immunoSEQ multiplex PCR; TCRdb's copy has only in-frame clones and leaves some out. The repertoire consists of tens of thousands of clones, with about 86% occurring once and the leading ten covering roughly 20%. The sample was peripheral blood. The receptors were gathered from a woman aged 80 or over in a cohort sampled during active or convalescent COVID-19.

This rearrangement joins TRBV5-1 to TRBJ2-3, with 7 bases lining up with TRBD2. CDR3 length: 13 amino acids. Per the germline V gene, CDR1 is SGHRS and CDR2 is YFSETQ. V shed 4 bases, J shed 5 bases, and the junction held 4 bases outside the gene matches. CDR3 protein: CASSPGLQDTQYF. The CDR3 coding sequence is TGCGCCAGCAGCCCGGGACTACAAGATACGCAGTATTTT. Based on the CDR3 plus reference TRBV5-1 and TRBJ2-3, the full variable domain is KAGVTQTPRYLIKTRGQQVTLSCSPISGHRSVSWYQQTPGQGLQFLFEYFSETQRNKGNFPGRFSGRQFSNSRSEMNVSTLELGDSALYLCASSPGLQDTQYFGPGTRLTVL.

This clone showed up just once. The chain recombines TRBV27 with TRBJ2-3; D may be TRBD2 (6 bases). The V end was cut by 10 bases, the J end by 3 bases, with 17 bases between. The CDR3 is 14 amino acids. The germline V gene has CDR1 MNHEY and CDR2 SMNVEV (reference sequence). CDR3 sequence reads: CATIPGGKTDTQYF. CDR3 nucleotides: TGTGCCACCATACCCGGAGGGAAAACAGATACGCAGTATTTT.

The chain recombines TRBV19 with TRBJ2-7; 9 bases match TRBD2. The germline V gene encodes CDR1 LNHDA and CDR2 SQIVND (reference sequence). J gave up 7 bases and V 3 bases, and 19 bases lay outside the gene matches. This CDR3 contains 18 residues. The CDR3 DNA sequence: TGTGCCAGTAGTATGGCCGGGACTAGCCGTTCCCTCGTGCGGGAGCAGTACTTC. This encodes CASSMAGTSRSLVREQYF.